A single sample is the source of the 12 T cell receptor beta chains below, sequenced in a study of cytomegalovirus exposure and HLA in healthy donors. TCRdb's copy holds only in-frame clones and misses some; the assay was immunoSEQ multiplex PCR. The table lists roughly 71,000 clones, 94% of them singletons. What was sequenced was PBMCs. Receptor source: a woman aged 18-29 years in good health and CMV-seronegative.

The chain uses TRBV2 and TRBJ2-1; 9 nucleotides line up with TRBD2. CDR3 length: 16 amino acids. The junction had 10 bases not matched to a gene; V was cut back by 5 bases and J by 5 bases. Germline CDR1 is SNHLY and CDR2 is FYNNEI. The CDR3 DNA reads TGTGCCAGCAGTCCACGTGCGGGGGGGCCGAACAATGAGCAGTTCTTC. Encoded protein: CASSPRAGGPNNEQFF.

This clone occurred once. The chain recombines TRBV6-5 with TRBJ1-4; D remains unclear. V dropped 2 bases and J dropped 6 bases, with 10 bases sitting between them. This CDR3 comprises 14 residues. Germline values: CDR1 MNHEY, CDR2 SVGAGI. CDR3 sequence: CASSYGRRDEKLFF. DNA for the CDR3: TGTGCCAGCAGTTACGGGAGGCGGGATGAAAAACTGTTTTTT.

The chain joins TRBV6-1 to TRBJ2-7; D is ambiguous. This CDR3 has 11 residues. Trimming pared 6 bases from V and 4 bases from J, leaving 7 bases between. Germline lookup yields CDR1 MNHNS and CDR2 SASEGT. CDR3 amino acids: CASRDIYEQYF. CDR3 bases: TGTGCCAGCAGAGACATTTACGAGCAGTACTTC.

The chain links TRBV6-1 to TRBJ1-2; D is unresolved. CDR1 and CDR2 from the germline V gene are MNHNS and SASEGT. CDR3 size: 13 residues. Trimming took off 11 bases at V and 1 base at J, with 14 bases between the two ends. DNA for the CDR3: TGTGCCGCAGGACGGACTGATAACTATGGCTACACCTTC. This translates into CAAGRTDNYGYTF.

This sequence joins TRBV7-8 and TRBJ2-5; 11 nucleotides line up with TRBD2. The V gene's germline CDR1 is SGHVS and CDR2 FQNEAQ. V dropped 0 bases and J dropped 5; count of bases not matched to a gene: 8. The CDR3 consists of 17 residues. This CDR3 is CASSLAPTSGVTETQYF. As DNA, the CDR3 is TGTGCCAGCAGCTTAGCGCCGACTAGCGGGGTGACGGAGACCCAGTACTTC.

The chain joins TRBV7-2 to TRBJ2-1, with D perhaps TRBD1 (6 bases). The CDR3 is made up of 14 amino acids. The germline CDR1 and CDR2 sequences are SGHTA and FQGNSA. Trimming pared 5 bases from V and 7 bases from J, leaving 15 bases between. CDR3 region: CASSPGAGYNEQFF. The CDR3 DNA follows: TGTGCCAGCAGCCCAGGGGCAGGGTATAATGAGCAGTTCTTC.

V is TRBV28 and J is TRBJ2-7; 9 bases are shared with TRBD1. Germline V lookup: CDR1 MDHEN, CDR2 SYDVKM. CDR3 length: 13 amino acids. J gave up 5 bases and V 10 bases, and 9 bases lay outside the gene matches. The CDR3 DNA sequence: TGTGCCATCAGCGGGACAGGGCTCAACGAGCAGTACTTC. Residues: CAISGTGLNEQYF.

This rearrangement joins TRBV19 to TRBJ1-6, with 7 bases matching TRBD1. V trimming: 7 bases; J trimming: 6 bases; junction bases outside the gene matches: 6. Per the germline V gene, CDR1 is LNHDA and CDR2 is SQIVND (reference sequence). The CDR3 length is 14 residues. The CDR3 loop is CASNDRVGNSPLHF. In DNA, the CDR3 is TGTGCCAGTAACGACAGGGTTGGTAATTCACCCCTCCACTTT.

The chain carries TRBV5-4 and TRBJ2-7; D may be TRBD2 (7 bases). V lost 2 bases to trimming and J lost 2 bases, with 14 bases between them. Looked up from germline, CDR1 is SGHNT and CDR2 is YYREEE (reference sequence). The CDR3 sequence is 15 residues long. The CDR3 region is CASSLGGGTTYEQYF. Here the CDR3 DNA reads TGTGCCAGCAGCTTAGGGGGGGGGACAACCTACGAGCAGTACTTC.

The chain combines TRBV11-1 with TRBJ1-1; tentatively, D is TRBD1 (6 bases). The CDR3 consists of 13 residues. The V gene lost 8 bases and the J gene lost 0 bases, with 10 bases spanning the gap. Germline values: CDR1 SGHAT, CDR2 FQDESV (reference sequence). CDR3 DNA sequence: TGTGCCAGCTCGGGGGGCATGAACACTGAAGCTTTCTTT. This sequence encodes CASSGGMNTEAFF.

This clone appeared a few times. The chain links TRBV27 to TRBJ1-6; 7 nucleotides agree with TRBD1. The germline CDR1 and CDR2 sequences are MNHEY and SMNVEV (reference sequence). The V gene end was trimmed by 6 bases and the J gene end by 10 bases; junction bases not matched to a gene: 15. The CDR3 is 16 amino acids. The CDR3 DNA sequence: TGTGCCAGCAGGCGCGAGACCGGGACAGTAAAGTCACCCCTCCACTTT. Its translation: CASRRETGTVKSPLHF.

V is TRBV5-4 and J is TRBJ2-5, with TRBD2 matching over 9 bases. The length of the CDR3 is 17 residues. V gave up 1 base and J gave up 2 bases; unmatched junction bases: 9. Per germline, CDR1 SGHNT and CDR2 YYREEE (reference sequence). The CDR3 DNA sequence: TGTGCCAGCAGCTTGCGTACGCTAGCGGGAATGCAAGAGACCCAGTACTTC. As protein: CASSLRTLAGMQETQYF. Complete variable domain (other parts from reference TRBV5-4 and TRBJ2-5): ETGVTQSPTHLIKTRGQQVTLRCSSQSGHNTVSWYQQALGQGPQFIFQYYREEENGRGNFPPRFSGLQFPNYSSELNVNALELDDSALYLCASSLRTLAGMQETQYFGPGTRLLVL.